The 2 T cell receptor beta chains presented below share a single source sample, sequenced in a study of cytomegalovirus exposure and HLA in healthy donors (dated by TCRdb to about 2017). The receptor library was made with the immunoSEQ multiplex PCR assay. The multiplex PCR relied on a mix of 60 forward primers for TCR Vbeta segments and 13 reverse primers for TCR Jbeta segments. TCRdb re-hosts the immuneACCESS table, in-frame sequences only. Its copies lack some clones; in the studies checked, an unresolved V gene accounts for under half of them, and the cause for the rest is not known. The table for this sample lists fewer than 75,000 clones; roughly 80% of them were counted only once. The ten largest clones represent more than 3.5% of the sample. The sequencing sample was made of PBMCs. These receptors were collected from a man aged 30 to 39 in good health and CMV-seronegative.

The chain recombines TRBV27 with TRBJ1-6; D is unresolved. This CDR3 region has 13 residues. Trimming cost V 7 bases and J 8 bases, with 12 bases left between them. CDR1 MNHEY and CDR2 SMNVEV come from the germline V gene (reference sequence). The CDR3, as DNA: TGTGCCAGCACTCATGAGGTCCATTCACCCCTCCACTTT. As protein: CASTHEVHSPLHF.

The chain recombines TRBV15 with TRBJ2-3; 7 positions match TRBD1. The V gene's germline CDR1 is LNHNV and CDR2 YYDKDF (reference sequence). With V trimmed by 3 bases and J by 3 bases, 6 bases remained unmatched. CDR3 length equals 15 residues. The CDR3 coding sequence is TGTGCCACCAGCAGTACAGGACAGGCAACAGATACGCAGTATTTT. This gives the protein CATSSTGQATDTQYF. The variable domain in full, completed from reference TRBV15 and TRBJ2-3, reads DAMVIQNPRYQVTQFGKPVTLSCSQTLNHNVMYWYQQKSSQAPKLLFHYYDKDFNNEADTPDNFQSRRPNTSFCFLDIRSPGLGDTAMYLCATSSTGQATDTQYFGPGTRLTVL.